Below are 16 T cell receptor beta chains sequenced from a single sample in a study of early T cells in non-severe SARS-CoV-2 infection. TCRdb itself ran the 5' RACE reads through MiXCR, one entry per CDR3 protein. In the table there are some 78,000 distinct CDR3 sequences, less than 15% of which are singletons. The sequencing sample was made of whole blood. The receptors shown here come from an adult who was a healthcare worker with PCR-confirmed SARS-CoV-2 infection or an uninfected control (not recorded which).

Ten or more counts support this clonotype. The V gene is TRBV20-1, the J gene TRBJ2-1; 11 bases agree with TRBD2. Germline-derived CDR1 and CDR2 are DFQATT and SNEGSKA (reference sequence). Germline trimming cut 6 bases from V and 5 bases from J; bases unmatched to any gene: 6. The CDR3 covers 14 residues. CDR3 sequence reads: CSAQGLAVDNEQFF. In DNA form, the CDR3 reads TGCAGTGCCCAGGGACTAGCGGTCGACAATGAGCAGTTCTTC.

This chain connects TRBV28 to TRBJ2-3; TRBD2 agrees at 7 bases. V lost 6 bases and J lost 0; bases outside the gene matches: 6. This CDR3 spans 15 amino acids. Germline loops: CDR1 MDHEN, CDR2 SYDVKM. CDR3 amino acids: CASRRLADSTDTQYF. The CDR3 DNA sequence: TGTGCCAGCAGGCGCCTAGCGGATAGCACAGATACGCAGTATTTT.

This chain uses TRBV2 with TRBJ1-5; a weak D match, TRBD1 (6 bases). Germline lookup yields CDR1 SNHLY and CDR2 FYNNEI. The CDR3 runs 16 residues. Trimming removed 6 bases at V and 2 bases at J, with 17 bases between. CDR3 in amino acids: CASSRQAAEGNQPQHF. Here the CDR3 DNA reads TGTGCCAGCAGCAGACAGGCCGCGGAGGGCAATCAGCCCCAGCATTTT. The variable domain in full, completed from reference TRBV2 and TRBJ1-5, reads EPEVTQTPSHQVTQMGQEVILRCVPISNHLYFYWYRQILGQKVEFLVSFYNNEISEKSEIFDDQFSVERPDGSNFTLKIRSTKLEDSAMYFCASSRQAAEGNQPQHFGDGTRLSIL.

Only a few counts were recorded for this clonotype. This chain joins TRBV28 and TRBJ2-3; TRBD2 matches 7 bases. V shed 6 bases and J 0 bases; nucleotides not matched to a gene: 6. Germline CDR1 and CDR2: MDHEN and SYDVKM. There are 15 residues in the CDR3. CDR3: CASSPSGASTDTQYF. The CDR3 bases are TGTGCCAGCAGCCCTAGCGGAGCCAGCACAGATACGCAGTATTTT.

In this sample, this clonotype turned up a few times. The chain couples TRBV28 to TRBJ2-7, with a tentative D call TRBD1 (6 bases). This CDR3 region has 14 residues. Germline loops: CDR1 MDHEN, CDR2 SYDVKM. V dropped 5 bases and J dropped 7 bases, with 18 bases sitting between them. The CDR3 spells CASSPPGQIGEQYF. CDR3 coding DNA: TGTGCCAGCAGTCCCCCGGGACAAATTGGAGAGCAGTACTTC.

The rearrangement uses TRBV2 and TRBJ1-3, with D possibly TRBD1 on 5 matching bases. The CDR3 length is 16 residues. V dropped 7 bases and J dropped 0 bases, with 16 bases sitting between them. Germline CDR1 SNHLY, CDR2 FYNNEI. CDR3 nucleotides: TGTGCCAGCACCCTAAAGGGACGGCGCTCTGGAAACACCATATATTTT. This translates into CASTLKGRRSGNTIYF.

This clonotype was detected ten times or more. This chain links TRBV28 with TRBJ1-5, with 10 bases that match TRBD1. The CDR3 is 15 amino acids. Trimming removed 6 bases from V and 5 bases from J; junction bases left unmatched: 7. CDR1 is MDHEN and CDR2 is SYDVKM in the germline V gene. CDR3 sequence (DNA): TGTGCCAGCAGGAACCCCGGGACAGGGGATCAGCCCCAGCATTTT. Its translation: CASRNPGTGDQPQHF.

This clonotype was observed at least ten times. The chain links TRBV5-1 to TRBJ1-5; 7 bases match TRBD1. Trimming took 4 bases from V and 5 from J; bases not matched to a gene: 6. CDR3 length equals 14 residues. Germline V gene sequence: CDR1 SGHRS, CDR2 YFSETQ. The CDR3 is CASSPDRVDQPQHF. DNA of the CDR3: TGCGCCAGCAGCCCTGACAGGGTTGATCAGCCCCAGCATTTT.

Only a few counts were recorded for this clonotype. This chain joins TRBV30 and TRBJ2-7; D may be TRBD1 (6 bases). This CDR3 region has 13 residues. Between the trimmed V and J ends, which lost 5 bases and 0 bases, there was a span of 11 bases. Per the germline V gene, CDR1 is GTSNPN and CDR2 is SVGIG (reference sequence). The CDR3 is CAWGTGNSYEQYF. The CDR3 coding sequence is TGTGCCTGGGGTACAGGGAACTCCTACGAGCAGTACTTC.

This clonotype has more than one count but fewer than ten. The chain employs TRBV28 and TRBJ1-6; a possible D gene is TRBD1 (6 bases). There are 16 residues in the CDR3. V was cut by 7 bases and J by 7 bases, with 20 bases left in between. Germline-derived CDR1 and CDR2 are MDHEN and SYDVKM. The DNA of the CDR3 is TGTGCCAGCACCCACCAACAGGGCGCGTTAAATTCACCCCTCCACTTT. Its translation: CASTHQQGALNSPLHF.

This clonotype was detected a few times. V usage is TRBV5-6 and J usage is TRBJ1-2; D is ambiguous. The V end lost 1 base, the J end lost 4 bases, and 14 bases lay between the germline ends. Germline CDR1 and CDR2: SGHDT and YYEEEE. This CDR3 spans 15 amino acids. Here the CDR3 reads CASSLFGREGYGYTF. CDR3 nucleotide sequence: TGTGCCAGCAGCTTGTTTGGTCGAGAGGGCTATGGCTACACCTTC.

The V gene is TRBV7-9, the J gene TRBJ2-2; no firm D call. The CDR3 consists of 12 residues. Per the germline V gene, CDR1 is SEHNR and CDR2 is FQNEAQ (reference sequence). V was trimmed by 5 bases and J by 3 bases, leaving 4 bases between them. CDR3 in DNA: TGTGCCAGCAGCACCGACACCGGGGAGCTGTTTTTT. It specifies CASSTDTGELFF.

The genes are TRBV21-1 and TRBJ2-5. TRBV21-1 is a pseudogene segment. This CDR3 has 13 residues. The CDR3 bases are TGTGCCAGCAGCAAAGGGTGGCCAAAGACCCAGTACTTC. Amino acid sequence: CASSKGWPKTQYF.

This clonotype has more than one count but fewer than ten. The J gene is TRBJ2-5, the V gene TRBV12-5; 8 bases agree with TRBD1. V shed 3 bases, J shed 4 bases, and the junction held 4 bases outside the gene matches. Germline V gene data show CDR1 as LGHNT and CDR2 as FRNRAP. This CDR3 spans 14 amino acids. The CDR3 DNA reads as TGTGCTAGTGGTTTTGCAGGGGGCAGAGAGACCCAGTACTTC. Its protein product is CASGFAGGRETQYF.

This clonotype was seen repeatedly, ten times or more. The chain recombines TRBV4-1 with TRBJ1-2; D is ambiguous. The V gene's germline CDR1 is MGHRA and CDR2 YSYEKL. The CDR3 loop spans 13 amino acids. Trimming left V 3 bases short and J 2 bases short, with 7 bases between. CDR3 loop: CASSQGINYGYTF. The CDR3, as DNA: TGCGCCAGCAGCCAGGGCATAAACTATGGCTACACCTTC.

CDR3 sequence: CSARLAGVQDTQYF. CDR3 nucleotide sequence: TGCAGTGCTAGGCTAGCGGGGGTTCAAGATACGCAGTATTTT. This chain links TRBV20-1 with TRBJ2-3, with TRBD2 matching over 10 bases. V was clipped by 3 bases and J by 5 bases; unmatched bases: 5. The CDR3 totals 14 residues. Per the germline V gene, CDR1 is DFQATT and CDR2 is SNEGSKA (reference sequence).